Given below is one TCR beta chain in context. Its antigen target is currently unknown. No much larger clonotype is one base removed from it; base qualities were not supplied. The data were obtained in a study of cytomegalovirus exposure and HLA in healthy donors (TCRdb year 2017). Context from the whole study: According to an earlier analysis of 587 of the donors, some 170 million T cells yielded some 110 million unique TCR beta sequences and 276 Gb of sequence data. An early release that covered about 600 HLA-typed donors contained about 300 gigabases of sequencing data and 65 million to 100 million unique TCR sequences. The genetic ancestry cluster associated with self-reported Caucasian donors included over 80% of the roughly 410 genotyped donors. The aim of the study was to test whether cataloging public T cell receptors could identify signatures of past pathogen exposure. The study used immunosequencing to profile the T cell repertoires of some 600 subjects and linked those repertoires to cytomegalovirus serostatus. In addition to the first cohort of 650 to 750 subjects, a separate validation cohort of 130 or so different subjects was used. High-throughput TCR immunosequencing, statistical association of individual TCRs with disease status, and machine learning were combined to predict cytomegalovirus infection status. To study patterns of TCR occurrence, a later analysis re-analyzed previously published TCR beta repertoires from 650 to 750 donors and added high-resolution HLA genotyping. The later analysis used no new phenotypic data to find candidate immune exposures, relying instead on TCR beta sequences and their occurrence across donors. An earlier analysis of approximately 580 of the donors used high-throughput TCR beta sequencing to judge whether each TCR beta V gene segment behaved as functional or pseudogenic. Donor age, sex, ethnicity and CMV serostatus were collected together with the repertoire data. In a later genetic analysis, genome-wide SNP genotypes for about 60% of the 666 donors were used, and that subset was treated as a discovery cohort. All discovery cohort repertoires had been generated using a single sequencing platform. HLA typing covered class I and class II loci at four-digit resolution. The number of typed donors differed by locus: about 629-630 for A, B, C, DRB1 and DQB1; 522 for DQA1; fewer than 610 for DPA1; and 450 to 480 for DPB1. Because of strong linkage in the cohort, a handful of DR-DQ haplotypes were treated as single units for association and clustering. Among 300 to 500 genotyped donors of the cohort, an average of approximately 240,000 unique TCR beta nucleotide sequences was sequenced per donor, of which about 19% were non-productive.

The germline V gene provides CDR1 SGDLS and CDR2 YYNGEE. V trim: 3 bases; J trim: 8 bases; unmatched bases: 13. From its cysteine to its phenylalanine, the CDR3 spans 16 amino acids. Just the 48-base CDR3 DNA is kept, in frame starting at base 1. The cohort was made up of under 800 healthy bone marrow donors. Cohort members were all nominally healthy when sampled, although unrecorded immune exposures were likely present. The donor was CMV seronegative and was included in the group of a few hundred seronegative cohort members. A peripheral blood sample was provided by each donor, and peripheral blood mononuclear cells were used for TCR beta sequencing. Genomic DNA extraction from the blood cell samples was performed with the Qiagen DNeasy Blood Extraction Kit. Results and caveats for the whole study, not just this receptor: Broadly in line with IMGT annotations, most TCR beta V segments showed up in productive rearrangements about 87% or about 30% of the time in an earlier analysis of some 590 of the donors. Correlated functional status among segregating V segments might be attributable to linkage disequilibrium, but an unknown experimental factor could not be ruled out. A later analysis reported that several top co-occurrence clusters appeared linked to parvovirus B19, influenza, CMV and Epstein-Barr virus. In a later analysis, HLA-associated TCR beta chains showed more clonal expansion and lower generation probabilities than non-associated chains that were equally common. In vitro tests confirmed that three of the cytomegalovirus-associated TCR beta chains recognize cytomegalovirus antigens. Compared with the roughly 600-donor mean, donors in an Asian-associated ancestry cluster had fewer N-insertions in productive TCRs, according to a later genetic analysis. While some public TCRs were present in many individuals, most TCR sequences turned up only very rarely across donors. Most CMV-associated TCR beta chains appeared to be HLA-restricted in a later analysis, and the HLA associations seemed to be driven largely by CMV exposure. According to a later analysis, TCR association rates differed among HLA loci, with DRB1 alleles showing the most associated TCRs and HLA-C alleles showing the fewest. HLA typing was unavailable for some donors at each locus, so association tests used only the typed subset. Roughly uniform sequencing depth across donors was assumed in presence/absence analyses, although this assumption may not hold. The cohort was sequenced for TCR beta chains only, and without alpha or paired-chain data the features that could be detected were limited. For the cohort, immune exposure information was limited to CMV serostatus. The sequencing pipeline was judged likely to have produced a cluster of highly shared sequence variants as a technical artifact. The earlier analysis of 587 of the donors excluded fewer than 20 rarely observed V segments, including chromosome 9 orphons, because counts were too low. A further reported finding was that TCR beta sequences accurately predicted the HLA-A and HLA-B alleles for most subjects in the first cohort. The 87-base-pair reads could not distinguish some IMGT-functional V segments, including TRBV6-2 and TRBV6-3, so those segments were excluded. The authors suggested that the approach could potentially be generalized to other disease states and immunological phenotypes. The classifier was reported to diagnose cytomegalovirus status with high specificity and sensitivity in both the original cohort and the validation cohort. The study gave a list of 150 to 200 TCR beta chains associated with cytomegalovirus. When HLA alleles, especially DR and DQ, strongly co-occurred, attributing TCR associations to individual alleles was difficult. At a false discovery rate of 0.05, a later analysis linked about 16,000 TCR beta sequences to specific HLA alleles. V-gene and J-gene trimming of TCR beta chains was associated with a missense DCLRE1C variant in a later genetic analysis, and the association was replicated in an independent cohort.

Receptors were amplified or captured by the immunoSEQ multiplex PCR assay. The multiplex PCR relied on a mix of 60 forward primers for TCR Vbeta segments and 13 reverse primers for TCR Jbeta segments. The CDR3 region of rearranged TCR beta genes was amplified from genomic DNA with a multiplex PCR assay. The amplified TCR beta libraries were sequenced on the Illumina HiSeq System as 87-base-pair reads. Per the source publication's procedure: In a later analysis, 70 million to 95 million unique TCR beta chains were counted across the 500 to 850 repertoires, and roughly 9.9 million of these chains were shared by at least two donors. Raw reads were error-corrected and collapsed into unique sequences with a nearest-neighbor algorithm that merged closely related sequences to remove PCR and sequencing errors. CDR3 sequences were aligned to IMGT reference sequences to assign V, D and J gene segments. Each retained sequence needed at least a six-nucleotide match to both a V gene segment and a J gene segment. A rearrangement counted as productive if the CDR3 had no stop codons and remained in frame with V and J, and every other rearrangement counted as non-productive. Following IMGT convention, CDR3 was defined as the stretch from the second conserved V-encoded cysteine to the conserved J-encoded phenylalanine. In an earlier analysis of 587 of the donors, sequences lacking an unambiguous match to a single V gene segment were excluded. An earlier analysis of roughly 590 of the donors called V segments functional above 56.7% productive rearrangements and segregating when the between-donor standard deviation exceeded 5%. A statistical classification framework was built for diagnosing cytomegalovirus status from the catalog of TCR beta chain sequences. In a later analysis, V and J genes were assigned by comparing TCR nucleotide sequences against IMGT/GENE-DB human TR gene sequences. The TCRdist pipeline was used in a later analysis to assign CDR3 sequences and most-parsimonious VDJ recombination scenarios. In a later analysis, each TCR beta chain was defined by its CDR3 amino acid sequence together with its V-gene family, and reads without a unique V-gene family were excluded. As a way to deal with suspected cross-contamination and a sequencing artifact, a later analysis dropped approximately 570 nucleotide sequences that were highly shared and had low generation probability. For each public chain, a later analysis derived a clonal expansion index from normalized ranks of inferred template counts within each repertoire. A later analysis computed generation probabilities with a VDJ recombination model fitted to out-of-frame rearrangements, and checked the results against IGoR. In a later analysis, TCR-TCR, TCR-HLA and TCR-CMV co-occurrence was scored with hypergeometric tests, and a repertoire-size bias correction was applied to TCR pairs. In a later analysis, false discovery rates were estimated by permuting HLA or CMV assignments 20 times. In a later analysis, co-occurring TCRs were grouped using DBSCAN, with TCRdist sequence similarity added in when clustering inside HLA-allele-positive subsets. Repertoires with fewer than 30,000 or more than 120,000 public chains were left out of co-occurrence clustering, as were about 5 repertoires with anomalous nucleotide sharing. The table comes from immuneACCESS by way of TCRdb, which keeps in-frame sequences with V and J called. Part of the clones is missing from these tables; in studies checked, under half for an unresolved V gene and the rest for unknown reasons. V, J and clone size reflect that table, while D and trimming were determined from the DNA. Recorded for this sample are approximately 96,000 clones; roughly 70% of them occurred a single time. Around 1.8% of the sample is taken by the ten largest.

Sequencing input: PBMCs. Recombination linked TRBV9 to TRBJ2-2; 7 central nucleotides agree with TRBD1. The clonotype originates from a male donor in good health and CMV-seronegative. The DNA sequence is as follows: TGTGCCAGCAGCGGTAGGACAGGAAAAGGGACGGGGGAGCTGTTTTTT. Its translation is CASSGRTGKGTGELFF.